Listed here are 10 T cell receptor beta chains from one sample, sequenced in a study of T-cell reconstitution after alpha-beta-depleted transplantation in children listed by TCRdb under 2016. Libraries were made using PCR. The sequencing machine was an Illumina HiSeq 2500. To normalize quantification of the TCRbeta repertoire, the TCR libraries were built with molecular barcoding that relied on unique molecular identifiers. TCRdb applied fastp at Q25 and MiXCR to the public reads, then kept only in-frame beta chains. Every distinct CDR3 protein forms one entry, paired with its most common genes and DNA. Across this sample there are about 1,000,000 distinct CDR3 sequences, with around 30% seen only once. The ten most abundant clones make up 28% of the sample. The treatment or condition label of this sample denotes: allogeneic hematopoietic cell transplantation with graft depleted of TCRalphabeta T cells and CD19 B cells.

Sequencing was performed on PBMCs, mostly from graft donor cells, taken 360 days after TCRalphabeta/CD19-depleted stem cell transplant. The receptors originated from a boy under two years old who had a stem cell transplant for SCID, so the T cells may come from the graft donor.

The rearrangement links TRBV2 to TRBJ2-3; TRBD2 agrees at 12 bases. Per the germline V gene, CDR1 is SNHLY and CDR2 is FYNNEI. V was clipped by 3 bases and J by 7 bases; unmatched bases: 14. This CDR3 comprises 18 residues. CDR3 in amino acids: CASSDLWSLAGGQNTQYF. In DNA form, the CDR3 reads TGTGCCAGCAGTGATCTCTGGTCGCTAGCGGGGGGGCAAAATACGCAGTATTTT. Variable domain in full (rest from reference TRBV2 and TRBJ2-3): EPEVTQTPSHQVTQMGQEVILRCVPISNHLYFYWYRQILGQKVEFLVSFYNNEISEKSEIFDDQFSVERPDGSNFTLKIRSTKLEDSAMYFCASSDLWSLAGGQNTQYFGPGTRLTVL.

This clonotype has only a few counts. The chain couples TRBV18 to TRBJ2-1, with TRBD1 as a possible D gene (5 bases). The CDR3 is 14 amino acids. Germline V gene data show CDR1 as KGHSH and CDR2 as LQKENI. V was clipped by 5 bases and J by 7 bases, with 15 bases between them. The CDR3 protein is CASSNQRTTNEQFF. CDR3 DNA: TGTGCCAGCTCAAACCAAAGGACAACGAATGAGCAGTTCTTC.

This clonotype was counted between two and nine times. The rearrangement uses TRBV7-6 and TRBJ2-7; 8 nucleotides match TRBD1. Germline V gene data show CDR1 as SGHVS and CDR2 as FNYEAQ. Losses at the gene ends were 1 base for V and 2 bases for J; bases not matched to a gene: 4. The CDR3 is made up of 15 amino acids. In nucleotides, the CDR3 is TGTGCCAGCAGCTTAGGGGGACAGGTCCCCTACGAGCAGTACTTC. Translation gives CASSLGGQVPYEQYF.

CDR3 nucleotide sequence: TGTGCCAGCAGCCCTGGGAGCGGGGGGAGCACAGATACGCAGTATTTT. Translation: CASSPGSGGSTDTQYF. This chain joins TRBV12-3 or TRBV12-4 and TRBJ2-3; 9 bases align to TRBD2. The CDR3 sequence is 16 residues long. V was pared by 6 bases and J by 0 bases, with 7 bases of the junction left unmatched.

This clonotype was seen more than once but under ten times. This chain uses TRBV9 with TRBJ2-3; D is unresolved. The ends were cut back, 2 bases at V and 2 bases at J, with 9 bases in the middle. CDR3 length equals 14 residues. CDR1 and CDR2 from the germline V gene are SGDLS and YYNGEE. DNA of the CDR3: TGTGCCAGCAGCGTCGCCCCCAACACAGATACGCAGTATTTT. Protein: CASSVAPNTDTQYF.

There are a few counts of this clonotype. The gene calls are TRBV4-1 and TRBJ1-4; D gene unclear. Germline CDR1 is MGHRA and CDR2 is YSYEKL. Trimming removed 4 bases from V and 2 bases from J, with 14 bases in between. This CDR3 region has 16 residues. The CDR3 protein is CASSPLPVGTNEKLFF. The DNA of the CDR3 is TGCGCCAGCAGCCCACTCCCGGTGGGGACTAATGAAAAACTGTTTTTT.

There are a few counts of this clonotype. J is TRBJ2-7 and V is TRBV25-1; D possibly corresponds to TRBD2 (5 bases). Germline V gene data show CDR1 as MGHDK and CDR2 as SYGVNS. The V end was cut by 6 bases, the J end by 0 bases, with 15 bases between. There are 15 residues in the CDR3. CDR3 nucleotides: TGTGCCAGCAGCGATACTAGATTTCCCTCCTACGAGCAGTACTTC. It codes for CASSDTRFPSYEQYF.

This clonotype showed up just a few times. This chain uses TRBV7-8 with TRBJ1-1, with 11 nucleotides matching TRBD1. Trimming took 3 bases from V and 6 from J; bases not matched to a gene: 6. This CDR3 has 15 residues. The germline V gene has CDR1 SGHVS and CDR2 FQNEAQ. CDR3 loop: CASSFRPGQGAEAFF. CDR3 sequence (DNA): TGTGCCAGCAGCTTCAGGCCGGGACAGGGGGCTGAAGCTTTCTTT.

This clonotype was counted a few times. The V gene is TRBV5-1, the J gene TRBJ2-2, with TRBD2 as a possible D gene (5 bases). Germline CDR1 SGHRS, CDR2 YFSETQ. V gave up 8 bases and J gave up 3 bases, with 11 bases separating them. This CDR3 comprises 13 residues. The CDR3 DNA sequence: TGCGCCAGTCGGACTGGGGACACCGGGGAGCTGTTTTTT. Protein sequence: CASRTGDTGELFF.

This clonotype was seen more than once but under ten times. V gene TRBV20-1 combines with J gene TRBJ2-4, with D hard to call. Germline lookup yields CDR1 DFQATT and CDR2 SNEGSKA (reference sequence). The CDR3 is 14 residues long. The V and J ends lost 5 bases and 0 bases respectively, with 11 bases between them. Here the CDR3 DNA reads TGCAGTGCTGGTGCTCATCTAGCCAAAAACATTCAGTACTTC. Its translation is CSAGAHLAKNIQYF.